This T cell receptor beta chain was observed in a study of vaccination effects on CD4 cells after COVID-19. Study in general: Samples gathered post-vaccine arrived a median of 72 days past the second dose. Study findings and constraints: Clones that were induced by infection or by vaccine showed marked contraction late after vaccination.

Repertoires were generated with immunoSEQ multiplex PCR, while TCRdb's copy carries only in-frame clones and drops some. The sample has about 45,000 clones; approximately 70% are singletons. In the case of this clone: What it recognizes is unknown.

CD4+ T cell isolation took place after less than 13 days of culture. Each participant was administered two doses of either the BNT162b2 or the mRNA-1273 vaccine. Vaccine recipients lacked prior SARS-CoV-2 infection and had negative nucleocapsid antibodies. On day 3 and again on day 7, half the medium was replaced with IL-2 medium. The CDR3 totals 15 residues. Deletions cut 4 bases from V and 9 bases from J, with 20 bases between. Looked up from germline, CDR1 is SGHRS and CDR2 is YFSETQ. This receptor was identified in a human donor who received a COVID-19 vaccine. The sample in question was CD4+ T cells from PBMCs cultured without peptide, obtained after COVID-19 vaccination. V usage is TRBV5-1 and J usage is TRBJ2-1, with D possibly TRBD1 on 6 matching bases. This chain's CDR3 is CASSPAQGTSGEQFF. The CDR3 DNA follows: TGCGCCAGCAGCCCCGCACAGGGAACGTCGGGTGAGCAGTTCTTC.